These 32 T cell receptor beta chains were all obtained from the same sample, sequenced in a study of blood T cell repertoires in COVID-19. Measured with immunoSEQ multiplex PCR; TCRdb has only the in-frame clones, and not every one. The top ten hold 7.2% of the sample, which has about 330,000 clones, about 82% seen once. The sequenced material came from peripheral blood. All receptors derive from a human donor in a cohort sampled during active COVID-19.

The V call is TRBV19, the J call TRBJ1-1, with D hard to call. This CDR3 is built from 15 residues. Trimming cost V 3 bases and J 3 bases, with 14 bases left between them. Germline V CDR1 and CDR2: LNHDA, SQIVND (reference sequence). This CDR3 is CASSIGGRTYTEAFF. The CDR3, as DNA: TGTGCCAGTAGTATTGGAGGGCGAACCTACACTGAAGCTTTCTTT.

The chain links TRBV2 to TRBJ1-2; TRBD1 agrees at 9 bases. The CDR3 runs 13 residues. V lost 6 bases, J lost 6 bases, and 5 bases stayed unmatched. Germline V gene sequence: CDR1 SNHLY, CDR2 FYNNEI. The CDR3 bases are TGTGCCAGCAGCGGGGACAGGGAACATGGCTACACCTTC. It is translated as CASSGDREHGYTF.

This clone turned up a few times. The chain employs TRBV18 and TRBJ2-2; 10 nucleotides match TRBD1. The CDR3 is 16 residues long. Unmatched junction bases numbered 8, after V lost 4 bases and J lost 6 bases. Germline V lookup: CDR1 KGHSH, CDR2 LQKENI. As DNA, the CDR3 is TGTGCCAGCTCACTGAGGGACAGGGGCACACCCGGGGAGCTGTTTTTT. Translating it yields CASSLRDRGTPGELFF.

The genes are TRBV7-3 and TRBJ2-3, with TRBD2 matching 7 bases. CDR1 and CDR2 from the germline V gene are SGHTA and FQGTGA. V was pared by 5 bases and J by 2 bases, with 10 bases of the junction left unmatched. The CDR3 has 16 residues. CDR3 region: CASSARWGLPTDTQYF. The DNA of the CDR3 is TGTGCCAGCAGCGCCAGGTGGGGACTACCCACAGATACGCAGTATTTT.

The chain is built from TRBV6-6 and TRBJ2-7; D is possibly TRBD1 (5 bases). The germline V gene has CDR1 MNHNY and CDR2 SVGAGI (reference sequence). The V and J ends lost 5 bases and 0 bases respectively, with 14 bases between them. This CDR3 has 15 residues. The CDR3 sequence is CASSHVLDSSYEQYF. The CDR3 DNA sequence: TGTGCCAGCAGTCATGTCCTCGACAGCTCCTACGAGCAGTACTTC.

The chain has TRBV5-6 and TRBJ2-3; D is perhaps TRBD2 (5 bases). From germline, CDR1 is SGHDT and CDR2 YYEEEE. The CDR3 is 12 amino acids. V lost 7 bases and J 2 bases, leaving 8 bases between the germline ends. CDR3 protein: CASGGSTDTQYF. As DNA, the CDR3 is TGTGCCAGCGGAGGATCCACAGATACGCAGTATTTT.

This rearrangement joins TRBV7-8 to TRBJ2-7; maybe TRBD1 (5 bases). V was cut by 8 bases and J by 1 base, with 18 bases left in between. CDR1 and CDR2 from the germline V gene are SGHVS and FQNEAQ. The CDR3 extends over 15 amino acids. The CDR3 here is CASQLRAGKSYEQYF. CDR3 in DNA: TGTGCCAGCCAGCTTCGTGCAGGGAAATCCTACGAGCAGTACTTC.

V and J are TRBV14 and TRBJ1-1, with 7 bases lining up with TRBD1. Germline-derived CDR1 and CDR2 are SGHDN and FVKESK. This CDR3 spans 14 amino acids. The J segment lost 5 bases and the V segment lost 1 base, leaving 4 bases of the junction unmatched. CDR3 residues: CASSQGGGETEAFF. The CDR3 nucleotides are TGTGCCAGCAGCCAAGGAGGGGGCGAAACTGAAGCTTTCTTT.

The chain recombines TRBV6-1 with TRBJ2-4, with TRBD1 matching 9 bases. This CDR3 spans 16 amino acids. Per the germline V gene, CDR1 is MNHNS and CDR2 is SASEGT. The J segment lost 13 bases and the V segment lost 2 bases, leaving 15 bases of the junction unmatched. CDR3 sequence reads: CASSELGTGLLGQQYF. The CDR3 nucleotides read TGTGCCAGCAGTGAATTGGGGACAGGGTTATTGGGGCAACAGTACTTC.

To note about this clone: The same CDR3 is also encoded by other DNA sequences in this sample. The J gene is TRBJ2-3, the V gene TRBV5-1; 14 bases fit TRBD2. This CDR3 region has 16 residues. J was trimmed by 3 bases and V by 1 base; bases with no gene match: 1. Germline CDR1 SGHRS, CDR2 YFSETQ. The CDR3 protein is CASSLRLAGGTDTQYF. CDR3 sequence (DNA): TGCGCCAGCAGCTTGCGACTAGCGGGGGGGACAGATACGCAGTATTTT.

The chain couples TRBV9 to TRBJ2-3, with 10 bases fitting TRBD2. V gave up 1 base and J gave up 0 bases; unmatched junction bases: 5. Germline-derived CDR1 and CDR2 are SGDLS and YYNGEE. The CDR3 loop spans 17 amino acids. The CDR3 region is CASSVWASGGSTDTQYF. DNA for the CDR3: TGTGCCAGCAGCGTATGGGCTAGCGGGGGTAGCACAGATACGCAGTATTTT.

V is TRBV24-1 and J is TRBJ1-2; D may be TRBD1 (6 bases). V was trimmed by 3 bases and J by 6 bases, leaving 10 bases between them. Per germline, CDR1 KGHDR and CDR2 SFDVKD. The CDR3 sequence is 13 residues long. CDR3 sequence: CATSDPQGNGYTF. Here the CDR3 DNA reads TGTGCCACCAGTGATCCACAGGGTAATGGCTACACCTTC.

This clone was observed a single time. The V gene is TRBV6-5, the J gene TRBJ2-7, with TRBD2 as a possible D gene (6 bases). Per germline, CDR1 MNHEY and CDR2 SVGAGI. Trimming left V 2 bases short and J 2 bases short, with 13 bases between. This CDR3 is 15 amino acids long. For the CDR3, the DNA is TGTGCCAGCAGTTACGGAGGGACCCTAACCTACGAGCAGTACTTC. Its translation: CASSYGGTLTYEQYF.

The V gene is TRBV11-2, the J gene TRBJ1-3; possibly TRBD1 for D (5 bases). The CDR3 runs to 17 residues. V was clipped by 3 bases and J by 2 bases, with 17 bases between them. Germline CDR1 reads SGHAT; CDR2 reads FQNNGV. CDR3: CASSLVPIGGAGNTIYF. CDR3 sequence (DNA): TGTGCCAGCAGCTTGGTTCCTATCGGGGGAGCTGGAAACACCATATATTTT. Variable domain in full (rest from reference TRBV11-2 and TRBJ1-3): EAGVAQSPRYKIIEKRQSVAFWCNPISGHATLYWYQQILGQGPKLLIQFQNNGVVDDSQLPKDRFSAERLKGVDSTLKIQPAKLEDSAVYLCASSLVPIGGAGNTIYFGEGSWLTVV.

This chain joins TRBV6-4 and TRBJ1-2; D may be TRBD1 (5 bases). CDR1 is MRHNA and CDR2 is SNTAGT in the germline V gene. Between the trimmed V and J ends, which lost 5 bases and 1 base, there was a span of 11 bases. The CDR3 has 14 residues. The CDR3 loop reads CASSPSDSNYGYTF. The CDR3 coding sequence is TGTGCCAGCAGTCCTTCCGACAGTAACTATGGCTACACCTTC.

CDR3 sequence: CASSRANLGGSGEAFF. CDR3 DNA: TGTGCCAGCAGCCGAGCAAATCTAGGCGGATCGGGTGAAGCTTTCTTT. V and J are TRBV4-2 and TRBJ1-1; D call uncertain. CDR3 length: 16 amino acids. V was trimmed by 4 bases and J by 7 bases, leaving 22 bases between them. Germline lookup yields CDR1 LGHNA and CDR2 YNFKEQ.

The chain joins TRBV5-1 to TRBJ2-2, with 8 bases that match TRBD1. CDR1 is SGHRS and CDR2 is YFSETQ in the germline V gene. The CDR3 contains 16 residues. V was clipped by 0 bases and J by 2 bases; unmatched bases: 3. This CDR3 reads CASSLGTGYNTGELFF. CDR3 DNA: TGCGCCAGCAGCTTGGGGACAGGGTATAACACCGGGGAGCTGTTTTTT.

The J gene is TRBJ2-3, the V gene TRBV7-8, with 12 bases matching TRBD2. CDR1 is SGHVS and CDR2 is FQNEAQ in the germline V gene. Trimming took 3 bases from V and 2 from J; bases not matched to a gene: 6. The CDR3 consists of 17 residues. The CDR3 DNA sequence: TGTGCCAGCAGCTTGGGGGCTAGCGGGGGGGCCACAGATACGCAGTATTTT. It is translated as CASSLGASGGATDTQYF.

This chain links TRBV6-2 or TRBV6-3 with TRBJ1-2, with 7 bases that match TRBD1. The length of the CDR3 is 13 residues. From germline, CDR1 is MNHEY and CDR2 SVGEGT. V lost 6 bases, J lost 6 bases, and 7 bases stayed unmatched. The CDR3 DNA reads TGTGCCAGCAGCTCCGACAGGGAGGATGGCTACACCTTC. Its translation: CASSSDREDGYTF.

The chain recombines TRBV9 with TRBJ1-1, with D tentatively TRBD1 (6 bases). This CDR3 has 13 residues. Trimming left V 2 bases short and J 5 bases short, with 10 bases between. Looked up from germline, CDR1 is SGDLS and CDR2 is YYNGEE. CDR3 loop: CASSVTGQTEAFF. CDR3 nucleotide sequence: TGTGCCAGCAGCGTCACAGGGCAAACTGAAGCTTTCTTT.

The chain links TRBV30 to TRBJ1-5; 7 bases agree with TRBD1. The germline gives CDR1 GTSNPN, CDR2 SVGIG (reference sequence). V shed 2 bases and J 1 base; nucleotides not matched to a gene: 5. The CDR3 extends over 15 amino acids. The CDR3 DNA follows: TGTGCCTGGAGTAGACAGGGTGGGAGCAATCAGCCCCAGCATTTT. It translates to CAWSRQGGSNQPQHF.

The chain recombines TRBV18 with TRBJ2-1; D may be TRBD1 (6 bases). The germline V gene encodes CDR1 KGHSH and CDR2 LQKENI. The CDR3 runs 16 residues. Trimming removed 0 bases at V and 12 bases at J, with 21 bases between. The CDR3 protein is CASSPPNRAASDGQFF. The CDR3 DNA is TGTGCCAGCTCACCACCGAACAGGGCGGCTTCGGACGGGCAGTTCTTC.

The chain links TRBV10-3 to TRBJ1-1; the D is unclear. The V and J ends lost 5 bases and 4 bases respectively, with 11 bases between them. CDR1 is ENHRY, CDR2 SYGVKD, per germline. This CDR3 has 13 residues. CDR3 coding DNA: TGTGCCATCAGTTCCGACGAGGGCACTGAAGCTTTCTTT. Amino acid sequence: CAISSDEGTEAFF.

The chain recombines TRBV7-9 with TRBJ1-2; D is possibly TRBD1 (5 bases). V was pared by 5 bases and J by 5 bases, with 18 bases between. The CDR3 has 15 residues. Germline V CDR1 and CDR2: SEHNR, FQNEAQ (reference sequence). DNA for the CDR3: TGTGCCAGCAGCCCGGGTTCGGTCGGGGGTTATGGCTACACCTTC. This encodes CASSPGSVGGYGYTF.

The V call is TRBV5-3, the J call TRBJ1-5; weak D call: TRBD1 (6 bases). Being an ORF, TRBV5-3 has a function that is uncertain. V was pared by 4 bases and J by 3 bases, with 14 bases between. CDR3 length: 15 amino acids. In DNA, the CDR3 is TGTGCCAGAAGCAGGACAGCGCGATCCAATCAGCCCCAGCATTTT. The encoded protein is CARSRTARSNQPQHF.

V is TRBV2 and J is TRBJ2-3, with D possibly TRBD2 on 7 matching bases. The CDR3 contains 13 residues. V gave up 5 bases and J gave up 4 bases, with 10 bases separating them. Per germline, CDR1 SNHLY and CDR2 FYNNEI. CDR3 loop: CASSFGGPDTQYF. The CDR3 DNA reads as TGTGCCAGCAGTTTCGGGGGGCCAGATACGCAGTATTTT.

The CDR3 sequence is CASYRNTEAFF. In nucleotides, the CDR3 is TGTGCCAGCTATAGGAACACTGAAGCTTTCTTT. The chain joins TRBV2 to TRBJ1-1; D remains ambiguous. The CDR3 has 11 amino acids. Trimming cost V 8 bases and J 1 base, with 5 bases left between them. Germline-derived CDR1 and CDR2 are SNHLY and FYNNEI. Based on the CDR3 plus reference TRBV2 and TRBJ1-1, the full variable domain is EPEVTQTPSHQVTQMGQEVILRCVPISNHLYFYWYRQILGQKVEFLVSFYNNEISEKSEIFDDQFSVERPDGSNFTLKIRSTKLEDSAMYFCASYRNTEAFFGQGTRLTVV.

V is TRBV6-5 and J is TRBJ2-2; D is uncertain. This CDR3 region has 12 residues. Per the germline V gene, CDR1 is MNHEY and CDR2 is SVGAGI. The V gene lost 4 bases and the J gene lost 6 bases, with 6 bases spanning the gap. CDR3 sequence reads: CASSSFPGELFF. The CDR3, as DNA: TGTGCCAGCAGTTCCTTCCCCGGGGAGCTGTTTTTT.

This sequence joins TRBV7-2 and TRBJ2-1, with TRBD2 matching 8 bases. The CDR3 consists of 16 residues. Germline loops: CDR1 SGHTA, CDR2 FQGNSA. V dropped 1 base and J dropped 7; count of bases not matched to a gene: 9. As DNA, the CDR3 is TGTGCCAGCAGCTTAGATGGCGGGGGGAGAAGGAATGAGCAGTTCTTC. The encoded protein is CASSLDGGGRRNEQFF.

The chain couples TRBV27 to TRBJ2-3, with 8 bases that match TRBD2. Germline V lookup: CDR1 MNHEY, CDR2 SMNVEV (reference sequence). V gave up 2 bases and J gave up 3 bases; unmatched junction bases: 4. There are 15 residues in the CDR3. The CDR3 region is CASSLNGGATDTQYF. The CDR3, as DNA: TGTGCCAGCAGTTTAAACGGGGGGGCGACAGATACGCAGTATTTT.

The chain employs TRBV7-9 and TRBJ2-2; D might be TRBD2 (6 bases). Germline V gene data show CDR1 as SEHNR and CDR2 as FQNEAQ (reference sequence). With 4 bases removed from V and 3 bases from J, the gap between germline ends came to 21 bases. The CDR3 loop spans 18 amino acids. In nucleotides, the CDR3 is TGTGCCAGCAGCTCGAAATCCCGGGAGATTATAGACACCGGGGAGCTGTTTTTT. As protein: CASSSKSREIIDTGELFF.

This clone was detected a few times. This sequence joins TRBV2 and TRBJ2-7; D is possibly TRBD1 (6 bases). The germline gives CDR1 SNHLY, CDR2 FYNNEI. Trimming removed 2 bases from V and 9 bases from J, with 14 bases in between. The CDR3 totals 13 residues. The CDR3 sequence: CASSETGYLGQYF. In DNA, the CDR3 is TGTGCCAGCAGTGAAACAGGGTATCTGGGGCAGTACTTC.